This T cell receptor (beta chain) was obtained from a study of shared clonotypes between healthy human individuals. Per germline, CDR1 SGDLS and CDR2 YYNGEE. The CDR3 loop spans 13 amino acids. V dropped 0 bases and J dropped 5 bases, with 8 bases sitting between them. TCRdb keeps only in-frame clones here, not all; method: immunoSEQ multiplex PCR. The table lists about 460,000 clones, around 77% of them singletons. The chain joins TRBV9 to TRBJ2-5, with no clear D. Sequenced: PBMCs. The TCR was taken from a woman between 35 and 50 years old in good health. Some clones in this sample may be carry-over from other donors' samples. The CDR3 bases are TGTGCCAGCAGCGTAGACTCGAGGGAGACCCAGTACTTC. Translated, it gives CASSVDSRETQYF. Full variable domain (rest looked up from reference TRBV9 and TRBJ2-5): DSGVTQTPKHLITATGQRVTLRCSPRSGDLSVYWYQQSLDQGLQFLIQYYNGEERAKGNILERFSAQQFPDLHSELNLSSLELGDSALYFCASSVDSRETQYFGPGTRLLVL.